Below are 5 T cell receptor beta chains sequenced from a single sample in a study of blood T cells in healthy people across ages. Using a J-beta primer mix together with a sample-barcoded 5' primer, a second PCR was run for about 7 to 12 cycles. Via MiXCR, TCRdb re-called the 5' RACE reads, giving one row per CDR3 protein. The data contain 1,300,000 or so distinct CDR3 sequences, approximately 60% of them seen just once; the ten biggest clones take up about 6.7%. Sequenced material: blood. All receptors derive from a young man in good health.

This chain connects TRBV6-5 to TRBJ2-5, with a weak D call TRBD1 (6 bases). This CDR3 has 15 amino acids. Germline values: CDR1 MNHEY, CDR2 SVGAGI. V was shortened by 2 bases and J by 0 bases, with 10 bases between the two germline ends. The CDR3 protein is CASSYTRGYQETQYF. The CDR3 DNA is TGTGCCAGCAGTTACACTAGGGGGTACCAAGAGACCCAGTACTTC.

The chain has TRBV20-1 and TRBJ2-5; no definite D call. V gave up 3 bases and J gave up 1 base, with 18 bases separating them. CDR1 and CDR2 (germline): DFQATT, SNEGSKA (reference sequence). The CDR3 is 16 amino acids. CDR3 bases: TGCAGTGCTAGTGGCGGCGGTCGCCAAGCCCAAGAGACCCAGTACTTC. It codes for CSASGGGRQAQETQYF.

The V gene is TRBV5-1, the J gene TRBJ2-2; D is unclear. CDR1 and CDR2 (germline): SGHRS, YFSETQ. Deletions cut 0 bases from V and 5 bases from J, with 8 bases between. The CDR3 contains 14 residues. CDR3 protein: CASSLAVGTGELFF. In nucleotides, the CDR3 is TGCGCCAGCAGCTTGGCGGTCGGGACCGGGGAGCTGTTTTTT.

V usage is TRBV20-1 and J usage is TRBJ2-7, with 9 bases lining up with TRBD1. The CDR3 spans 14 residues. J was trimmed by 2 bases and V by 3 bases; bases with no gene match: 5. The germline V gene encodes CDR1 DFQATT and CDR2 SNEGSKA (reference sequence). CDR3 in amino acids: CSARLGTGTYEQYF. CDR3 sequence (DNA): TGCAGTGCTAGGTTGGGGACAGGGACCTACGAGCAGTACTTC.

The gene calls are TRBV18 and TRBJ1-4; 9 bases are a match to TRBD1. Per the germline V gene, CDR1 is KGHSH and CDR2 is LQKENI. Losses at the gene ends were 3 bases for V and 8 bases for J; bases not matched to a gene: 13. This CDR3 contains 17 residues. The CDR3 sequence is CASSPSRDRVGGEKLFF. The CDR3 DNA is TGTGCCAGCTCACCGTCCCGGGACAGGGTTGGAGGCGAAAAACTGTTTTTT.